This T cell receptor (beta chain) comes out of a study of Ad26.COV2.S vaccination and SARS-CoV-2 variants (dated by TCRdb to 2020 to 2023). In the study overall: Donors in the vaccine arm were drawn from COV1001, a multicentre, randomized, double-blind, placebo-controlled phase I-IIa trial testing Ad26.COV2.S in healthy adults. Ad26.COV2.S was administered intramuscularly at a dose of 5x10^10 or 1x10^11 viral particles, either as one shot or as two shots given 56 days apart. Sequencing of the TCRbeta repertoire served to evaluate the specificity and breadth of SARS-CoV-2-reactive T cell receptors following Ad26.COV2.S vaccination. A total of around 32 samples were included in the TCR-sequenced set, comprising approximately 20 Ad26.COV2.S vaccine recipients, 5 placebo recipients and 8 SARS-CoV-2 convalescent individuals. Participants in the trial were split at random into five groups of five each, receiving low-dose or high-dose Ad26.COV2.S once or twice, or else placebo on both occasions. Blinding of investigators to trial group allocation was maintained during experiments and outcome assessment.

In the paper's terms, the treatment or condition label means: some 20 received Ad26.COV2.S at low or high dose, single or two shots; roughly five received placebo; per-sample allocation not given. Repertoires of vaccine and placebo recipients were sequenced from samples collected on day 63 after the first injection. Between 29 July and 7 August 2020, Cohort 1b enrolled about two dozen adults aged 18-55 years at one site in Boston, USA. Ad26.COV2.S consisted of a replication-incompetent adenovirus type 26 vector by which a prefusion-stabilized SARS-CoV-2 spike protein from the original Wuhan strain was expressed. Note on this clone: Its antigen target is currently unknown. Base qualities are not provided; no much larger clone lies one nucleotide away.

The immunoSEQ Assay was the method used to sequence TCRbeta CDR3 regions. After extraction, genomic DNA underwent amplification by bias-controlled multiplex PCR, followed by high-throughput sequencing. The authors processed their data as follows. Collapsing and filtering of sequences were performed to quantify the absolute abundance of each unique TCRbeta CDR3 region. T cell fraction was estimated by normalizing TCRbeta template counts to usable DNA, with usable DNA measured through amplification of reference genes found in all nucleated cells. Repertoire TCRs were annotated as SARS-CoV-2-specific by exact matching of V gene, CDR3 amino acid sequence and J gene to a known reactive TCR set. The reference SARS-CoV-2 TCR set was obtained from MIRA and was filtered for enrichment in COVID-19-positive ImmuneCODE repertoires, whereby public or cross-reactive TCRs were removed. Using the MIRA antigens, annotated TCRs were further analysed by specific ORF or by position within an ORF. Breadth was defined as annotated unique rearrangements over total unique productive rearrangements; depth was the summed frequency of those rearrangements. Group comparisons of TCR breadth used two-sided Wilcoxon rank-sum tests. Entries here come from immuneACCESS through TCRdb and include only in-frame sequences with V and J called. Some clones fail to appear in such tables; in the studies checked, an unresolved V gene covers under half of the shortfall, and the cause of the remainder is unknown. V and J calls and clone size are as listed in that table; D and trimming were resolved from the DNA. The sample data list about 400,000 clones, and under 90% of these were observed just once. Of the sample, just under 7.5% falls within the top ten clones.

CDR1 is given as MNHNY and CDR2 as SVGAGI, both from the germline V gene (reference sequence). Trimming leaves V shorter by 5 bases and J shorter by 1 base, with the junction holding 8 bases beyond the gene matches. The CDR3 measures 15 amino acids from cysteine to phenylalanine. The read is trimmed to its CDR3 DNA, 45 bases read in frame from base 1. Study-level results and caveats: The study was not powered to compare responses between vaccine doses or regimens. Vaccine and placebo recipients had comparable non-spike TCR breadth, which fits with the vaccine containing only spike. It was noted by the authors that total T cell responses may have been underestimated by the TCR breadth and depth analyses. After vaccination, spike-specific CD8+ and CD4+ T cell responses were reported to show substantial breadth. Spike-specific TCR breadth was higher in Ad26.COV2.S recipients than in placebo recipients (P = 0.0014).

The input for sequencing was peripheral blood, taken in a trial of Ad26.COV2.S vaccine versus placebo. Recombination linked TRBV6-6 to TRBJ2-7; TRBD2 fits 7 bases in the junction. This receptor was identified in a person aged 18 to 59 who received the Ad26.COV2.S COVID-19 vaccine or a placebo. The CDR3 corresponds to CASSMVPGRSYEQYF. The DNA sequence is given as TGTGCCAGCAGTATGGTACCCGGGAGGTCCTACGAGCAGTACTTC.